These 11 T cell receptor beta chains share one sample of origin, sequenced in a study of CD8 T cells in ankylosing spondylitis (dated by TCRdb to the late 2010s). Study-level results and caveats: Blood from ankylosing spondylitis patients appeared to be characterized by a TCR beta motif made up of several highly homologous amino acid variants.

Library preparation used 5' RACE. The listed sequencing device is Illumina HiSeq 2500. TCRdb itself trimmed the public reads at Q25 with fastp, ran MiXCR and retained productive beta chains. Identical CDR3 proteins give one entry, which carries the most common genes and DNA. The sample profile shows about 330,000 distinct CDR3 sequences; roughly 8% of them were found once. Clones ranked in the top ten supply 13% to 15% of the sample. Antigens for these TCRs are unknown. What was sequenced was blood, either unsorted or a sorted T cell fraction (not recorded which). These receptors came from a male donor with ankylosing spondylitis.

The chain joins TRBV6-1 to TRBJ1-1; D call uncertain. In germline, CDR1 is MNHNS, CDR2 SASEGT. CDR3 size: 13 residues. Trimming left V 8 bases short and J 4 bases short, with 14 bases between. CDR3 region: CASGRRTSTEAFF. The CDR3 bases are TGTGCCAGCGGAAGACGAACTTCCACTGAAGCTTTCTTT.

J is TRBJ2-7 and V is TRBV27; 9 nucleotides align to TRBD1. Trimming removed 0 bases from V and 5 bases from J; junction bases left unmatched: 14. Per germline, CDR1 MNHEY and CDR2 SMNVEV (reference sequence). This CDR3 is 18 amino acids long. CDR3 amino acids: CASSLSEVRDRVFDEQYF. CDR3 DNA sequence: TGTGCCAGCAGTTTATCCGAGGTGAGGGACAGGGTCTTTGACGAGCAGTACTTC.

The sample holds one count of this clonotype. The J gene is TRBJ2-5, the V gene TRBV7-2; 8 bases are a match to TRBD2. The CDR3 is 16 amino acids. CDR1 is SGHTA and CDR2 is FQGNSA in the germline V gene. V was clipped by 0 bases and J by 1 base; unmatched bases: 4. CDR3 in DNA: TGTGCCAGCAGCTTAGCGGCCGCGGGGGGCCAAGAGACCCAGTACTTC. Protein product: CASSLAAAGGQETQYF. Full variable domain (missing parts from reference TRBV7-2 and TRBJ2-5): GAGVSQSPSNKVTEKGKDVELRCDPISGHTALYWYRQSLGQGLEFLIYFQGNSAPDKSGLPSDRFSAERTGGSVSTLTIQRTQQEDSAVYLCASSLAAAGGQETQYFGPGTRLLVL.

This clonotype was detected only a few times. The chain is built from TRBV29-1 and TRBJ2-1; TRBD1 matches at 7 bases. Germline CDR1 is SQVTM and CDR2 is ANQGSEA. The trim removed 4 bases at V and 6 bases at J, leaving 6 bases unmatched. The CDR3 length is 13 residues. CDR3 sequence: CSVGAQGINEQFF. In nucleotides, the CDR3 is TGCAGCGTTGGGGCACAGGGGATCAATGAGCAGTTCTTC.

The chain carries TRBV2 and TRBJ2-6; no clear D gene. This CDR3 contains 14 residues. Germline loops: CDR1 SNHLY, CDR2 FYNNEI. Trimming cost V 2 bases and J 1 base, with 3 bases left between them. As DNA, the CDR3 is TGTGCCAGCAGTGAACAGTCTGGGGCCAACGTCCTGACTTTC. This gives the protein CASSEQSGANVLTF.

J is TRBJ2-4 and V is TRBV7-9; D perhaps matches TRBD1 (7 bases). V lost 7 bases, J lost 6 bases, and 19 bases lay in between. The CDR3 is 15 residues long. CDR1 is SEHNR, CDR2 FQNEAQ, per germline (reference sequence). As DNA, the CDR3 is TGTGCCAGCAACAGGGGACAGCACGGGGGAAACATTCAGTACTTC. It codes for CASNRGQHGGNIQYF.

There are a few counts of this clonotype. The chain links TRBV28 to TRBJ1-1; D not certain. The V gene lost 2 bases and the J gene lost 0 bases, with 10 bases spanning the gap. The V gene's germline CDR1 is MDHEN and CDR2 SYDVKM. The CDR3 contains 15 residues. DNA for the CDR3: TGTGCCAGCAGTTTAAACCCGGACTTGAACACTGAAGCTTTCTTT. Its protein product is CASSLNPDLNTEAFF.

The chain couples TRBV27 to TRBJ2-3, with D tentatively TRBD2 (6 bases). V was trimmed by 6 bases and J by 5 bases, leaving 21 bases between them. Germline V gives CDR1 MNHEY, CDR2 SMNVEV (reference sequence). There are 16 residues in the CDR3. The CDR3 DNA is TGTGCCAGCAGACCATTCATTTCTTGGGGAGGAGATACGCAGTATTTT. The encoded protein is CASRPFISWGGDTQYF.

The chain has TRBV4-2 and TRBJ2-3, with a possible D match to TRBD2 (6 bases). This CDR3 comprises 17 residues. CDR1 is LGHNA and CDR2 is YNFKEQ in the germline V gene. Trimming stripped 4 bases from V and 4 bases from J, with 21 bases between. As DNA, the CDR3 is TGTGCCAGCAGCCCCCCGTGGGTACGGCTAGCGCCAGATACGCAGTATTTT. It encodes CASSPPWVRLAPDTQYF.

This clonotype was counted at least ten times. This chain connects TRBV7-6 to TRBJ2-2; TRBD1 or TRBD2 may be the D gene (5 bases each). CDR1 SGHVS and CDR2 FNYEAQ come from the germline V gene. The CDR3 has 13 amino acids. The ends were cut back, 3 bases at V and 6 bases at J, with 8 bases in the middle. The CDR3 bases are TGTGCCAGCAGCTTCGGGGCAGCCGGGGAGCTGTTTTTT. Protein: CASSFGAAGELFF.

This clonotype was counted between two and nine times. The rearrangement links TRBV4-2 to TRBJ2-7; 9 bases are shared with TRBD1. Germline values: CDR1 LGHNA, CDR2 YNFKEQ. J gave up 0 bases and V 9 bases, and 21 bases lay outside the gene matches. This CDR3 comprises 19 residues. In DNA form, the CDR3 reads TGTGCCAGGACTATACCGGGACAGGGCTTAGTCCCACCCTCCTACGAGCAGTACTTC. It translates to CARTIPGQGLVPPSYEQYF.